The clone carrying this T cell receptor beta chain was recorded once. The data stem from a study of tumor-infiltrating lymphocytes in oesophageal squamous cell carcinoma. This CDR3 spans 13 amino acids. Germline assignment: CDR1 MNHNS and CDR2 SASEGT. Trimming pared 6 bases from V and 6 bases from J, leaving 14 bases between. TCRdb re-called the PCR reads with MiXCR, one entry per CDR3 protein. Of about 17,000 distinct CDR3 sequences listed, around 48% are singletons. This sequence joins TRBV6-1 and TRBJ1-1; TRBD1 is a possible D gene (5 bases). The sequence was obtained from a female donor with esophageal squamous cell carcinoma. The sample comprised normal esophageal tissue next to the tumor. CDR3 in amino acids: CASRRSGSAEAFF. For the CDR3, the DNA is TGTGCCAGCAGGCGATCAGGGAGTGCTGAAGCTTTCTTT.